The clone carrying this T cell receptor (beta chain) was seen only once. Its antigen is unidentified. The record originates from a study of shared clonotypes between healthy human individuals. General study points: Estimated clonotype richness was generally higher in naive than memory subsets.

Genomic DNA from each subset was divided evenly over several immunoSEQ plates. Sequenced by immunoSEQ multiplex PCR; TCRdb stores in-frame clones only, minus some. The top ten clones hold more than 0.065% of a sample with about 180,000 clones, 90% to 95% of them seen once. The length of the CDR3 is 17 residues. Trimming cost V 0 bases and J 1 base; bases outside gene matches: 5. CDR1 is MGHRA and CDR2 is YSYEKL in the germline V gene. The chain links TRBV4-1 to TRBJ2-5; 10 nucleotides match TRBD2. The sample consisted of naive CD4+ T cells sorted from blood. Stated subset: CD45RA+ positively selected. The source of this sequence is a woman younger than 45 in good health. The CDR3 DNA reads TGCGCCAGCAGCCAAGATAGGGCTAGCGGGGGCCAAGAGACCCAGTACTTC. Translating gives CASSQDRASGGQETQYF.